The sequence of this T cell receptor (beta chain) was determined in a study of blood T cell repertoires in COVID-19. Study context: T cells, B-cell-depleted T cells, or PBMCs supplied cDNA or gDNA.

In its sample, this clone was seen once. Using immunoSEQ multiplex PCR, the repertoire was profiled, and TCRdb retains in-frame clones only, with some absent. The sample lists about 180,000 clones; 80% were seen once. The clonotype was recovered from a man aged 55 to 69 who had been exposed to COVID-19. What was sequenced was PBMCs or T cells enriched from blood (not recorded which).

CDR3 loop: CSVPTGGSSYEQYF. In nucleotides, the CDR3 is TGCAGCGTTCCGACAGGGGGAAGCTCCTACGAGCAGTACTTC. The chain couples TRBV29-1 to TRBJ2-7, with 9 bases matching TRBD1. V shed 5 bases, J shed 0 bases, and the junction held 5 bases outside the gene matches. The CDR3 has 14 residues. Germline V gene lookup returns CDR1 SQVTM and CDR2 ANQGSEA.